Listed here are 10 T cell receptor beta chains from one sample, sequenced in a study of T cells after yellow fever vaccination (dated by TCRdb to the late 2010s). The sample's treatment or condition label, in plain terms: live attenuated yellow fever vaccine strain. Receptor amplification or capture employed 5' RACE. Data came from an Illumina HiSeq 2500. TCRdb itself trimmed the public reads at Q25 with fastp, ran MiXCR and retained productive beta chains. Every CDR3 protein is listed once, alongside the most common genes and DNA of its rows. Present in this sample are approximately 340,000 distinct CDR3 sequences, 8.7% of which were seen just once. Together, the top ten hold roughly 17% of the sample. Here the sequenced sample was PBMCs, taken on the day of the first yellow fever vaccination. The receptor set was obtained from a man younger than 35 who received the YFV17D yellow fever vaccine.

The chain combines TRBV12-3 or TRBV12-4 with TRBJ1-3, with D maybe TRBD1 (5 bases). CDR3 length: 16 amino acids. The germline V and J ends were trimmed by 4 bases and 4 bases, with 17 bases remaining between them. The DNA of the CDR3 is TGTGCCAGCAGTTCATCCGGGACGCCAGAGGGAAACACCATATATTTT. Amino acid sequence: CASSSSGTPEGNTIYF.

There are a few counts of this clonotype. The rearrangement uses TRBV4-3 and TRBJ2-1, with 8 bases that match TRBD2. The J segment lost 5 bases and the V segment lost 3 bases, leaving 3 bases of the junction unmatched. The CDR3 runs 14 residues. Germline CDR1 is LGHNA and CDR2 is YSLEER. CDR3 DNA: TGCGCCAGCAGCCACCGAGCGGGGGACAATGAGCAGTTCTTC. Protein sequence: CASSHRAGDNEQFF.

The table lists this clonotype with a few counts. The chain uses TRBV18 and TRBJ1-1; TRBD1 matches 8 bases. The germline V gene has CDR1 KGHSH and CDR2 LQKENI. CDR3 length equals 14 residues. After removal of 3 bases from V and 6 bases from J, the junction contained 6 bases not matched to a gene. The CDR3 sequence is CASSPDRAFAEAFF. In nucleotides, the CDR3 is TGTGCCAGCTCACCGGACAGGGCGTTTGCTGAAGCTTTCTTT.

The sample holds a few counts of this clonotype. The chain combines TRBV7-6 with TRBJ2-2, with 7 bases aligning to TRBD1. Germline V lookup: CDR1 SGHVS, CDR2 FNYEAQ. The trim removed 5 bases at V and 1 base at J, leaving 4 bases unmatched. The CDR3 runs to 15 residues. CDR3 loop: CASSARDRNTGELFF. Here the CDR3 DNA reads TGTGCCAGCAGCGCCCGGGACAGGAACACCGGGGAGCTGTTTTTT.

The rearrangement uses TRBV6-5 and TRBJ2-1; D is undetermined. The germline V gene encodes CDR1 MNHEY and CDR2 SVGAGI. This CDR3 contains 15 residues. V was pared by 2 bases and J by 0 bases, with 8 bases between. In nucleotides, the CDR3 is TGTGCCAGCAGTTACGTACGAAACTCCTACAATGAGCAGTTCTTC. Protein: CASSYVRNSYNEQFF.

This clonotype was recorded many times. The V call is TRBV5-1, the J call TRBJ2-7; 8 bases agree with TRBD1. Trimming removed 4 bases from V and 3 bases from J; junction bases left unmatched: 6. From germline, CDR1 is SGHRS and CDR2 YFSETQ. The CDR3 sequence is 14 residues long. In nucleotides, the CDR3 is TGCGCCAGCAGCGAACAGGGGGAAGGCTACGAGCAGTACTTC. Amino acids: CASSEQGEGYEQYF.

The table lists this clonotype with many counts. This chain connects TRBV5-1 to TRBJ2-3; D remains unclear. Trimming shortened V by 3 bases and J by 4 bases, and 6 bases separated the two germline ends. This CDR3 has 12 residues. In germline, CDR1 is SGHRS, CDR2 YFSETQ. Written as DNA, the CDR3 is TGCGCCAGCAGCTCCCTAGCAGATACGCAGTATTTT. Protein product: CASSSLADTQYF.

CDR3 sequence reads: CASSSPGTGAYNEQFF. CDR3 bases: TGTGCCAGCAGCTCTCCCGGGACAGGGGCCTACAATGAGCAGTTCTTC. The V gene is TRBV11-3, the J gene TRBJ2-1; TRBD1 agrees at 10 bases. The ends lost 4 bases at V and 2 bases at J; junction bases unmatched: 5. Germline V gene data show CDR1 as SGHNT and CDR2 as YENEEA. CDR3 length: 16 amino acids.

V gene TRBV9 combines with J gene TRBJ2-1; the match to TRBD2 covers 8 bases. The V segment lost 0 bases and the J segment 7 bases; nucleotides outside the gene matches: 9. Germline loops: CDR1 SGDLS, CDR2 YYNGEE. CDR3 length: 16 amino acids. The CDR3, as DNA: TGTGCCAGCAGCGTAGTTTCTATGAGCGGGGGTAATGAGCAGTTCTTC. Translating it yields CASSVVSMSGGNEQFF.

A few counts support this clonotype. The chain employs TRBV24-1 and TRBJ1-2; 8 positions match TRBD1. With V trimmed by 7 bases and J by 7 bases, 7 bases remained unmatched. The CDR3 is made up of 13 amino acids. Germline loops: CDR1 KGHDR, CDR2 SFDVKD. CDR3 bases: TGTGCCACCAGAGGACAGGGAAGGGCTGGCTACACCTTC. Its translation is CATRGQGRAGYTF.